The next 25 T cell receptor beta chains were all read from a single sample in a study of blood T cell repertoires in COVID-19. The data were produced by immunoSEQ multiplex PCR, yet TCRdb's version contains in-frame clones alone and is incomplete. The table shows 450,000 or so clones, with roughly 89% occurring only once. Sequenced: peripheral blood. Receptors originate from a man younger than 35 with COVID-19, enrolled during active disease.

J is TRBJ1-2 and V is TRBV19; 10 positions agree with TRBD1. CDR1 and CDR2 (germline): LNHDA, SQIVND (reference sequence). The CDR3 is 14 residues long. J gave up 7 bases and V 3 bases, and 5 bases lay outside the gene matches. In DNA form, the CDR3 reads TGTGCCAGTAGTATCCCGGGACAGGGGCTTGGCTACACCTTC. Translated, it gives CASSIPGQGLGYTF.

The chain uses TRBV11-2 and TRBJ2-7; 7 bases map to TRBD1. The CDR3 spans 16 residues. The V segment lost 4 bases and the J segment 4 bases; nucleotides outside the gene matches: 13. Per germline, CDR1 SGHAT and CDR2 FQNNGV. The CDR3 nucleotides read TGTGCCAGCAGCTCAATAGACAGGGCGCCTCCTTACGAGCAGTACTTC. It codes for CASSSIDRAPPYEQYF.

This chain uses TRBV24-1 with TRBJ2-5, with D uncertain. The V gene lost 4 bases and the J gene lost 1 base, with 6 bases spanning the gap. From germline, CDR1 is KGHDR and CDR2 SFDVKD. The CDR3 is 13 residues long. The CDR3 bases are TGTGCCACCAGTGAAAACTCCCAAGAGACCCAGTACTTC. This gives the protein CATSENSQETQYF.

The J gene is TRBJ2-1, the V gene TRBV25-1; 14 bases are a match to TRBD2. V dropped 6 bases and J dropped 9; count of bases not matched to a gene: 10. CDR1 and CDR2 (germline): MGHDK, SYGVNS. There are 16 residues in the CDR3. DNA of the CDR3: TGTGCCAGCAGCCAAGGGGGGACTAGCGGGAGTGGTGAGCAGTTCTTC. Translating gives CASSQGGTSGSGEQFF. Full variable domain (rest looked up from reference TRBV25-1 and TRBJ2-1): EADIYQTPRYLVIGTGKKITLECSQTMGHDKMYWYQQDPGMELHLIHYSYGVNSTEKGDLSSESTVSRIRTEHFPLTLESARPSHTSQYLCASSQGGTSGSGEQFFGPGTRLTVL.

V is TRBV10-3 and J is TRBJ1-5; the D is unclear. The CDR3 length is 12 residues. V lost 8 bases and J 5 bases, leaving 10 bases between the germline ends. Germline lookup yields CDR1 ENHRY and CDR2 SYGVKD. The CDR3 bases are TGTGCCATCCGAGGTGAATATCAGCCCCAGCATTTT. It encodes CAIRGEYQPQHF.

The chain has TRBV10-1 and TRBJ2-7; TRBD2 aligns across 10 bases. V lost 10 bases to trimming and J lost 6 bases; unmatched junction nucleotides: 9. The CDR3 spans 13 residues. The germline gives CDR1 WNHNN, CDR2 SYGVQD (reference sequence). In nucleotides, the CDR3 is TGCGCCACCCAAGCGGGAGGGCTCGGCGAGCAGTACTTC. Translated, it gives CATQAGGLGEQYF.

This clone was detected once. This chain connects TRBV5-6 to TRBJ2-7, with D unresolved. The CDR3 covers 15 residues. Germline assignment: CDR1 SGHDT and CDR2 YYEEEE. V was cut by 3 bases and J by 3 bases, with 16 bases left in between. The CDR3 loop is CASSSRHIPVYEQYF. Here the CDR3 DNA reads TGTGCCAGCAGCTCAAGACACATCCCAGTCTACGAGCAGTACTTC.

A few counts support this clone. This chain links TRBV2 with TRBJ2-7, with TRBD1 matching 9 bases. Losses at the gene ends were 5 bases for V and 6 bases for J; bases not matched to a gene: 11. The CDR3 is 15 residues long. Germline lookup yields CDR1 SNHLY and CDR2 FYNNEI. The CDR3 coding sequence is TGTGCCAGCAGTTCGGGGACAGGGTCGCTCTCCGAGCAGTACTTC. It codes for CASSSGTGSLSEQYF.

The V and J genes are TRBV6-5 and TRBJ2-7, with TRBD2 matching over 9 bases. The ends lost 7 bases at V and 2 bases at J; junction bases unmatched: 9. Germline lookup yields CDR1 MNHEY and CDR2 SVGAGI. CDR3 length: 15 residues. The CDR3 protein is CASKIQSSGTYEQYF. The CDR3, as DNA: TGTGCCAGCAAGATTCAGTCTAGCGGGACCTACGAGCAGTACTTC.

V is TRBV10-3 and J is TRBJ2-3; D is uncertain. V lost 4 bases and J 1 base, leaving 18 bases between the germline ends. The length of the CDR3 is 17 residues. CDR1 ENHRY and CDR2 SYGVKD come from the germline V gene. This chain's CDR3 is CAISGNTRGGRTDTQYF. For the CDR3, the DNA is TGTGCCATCAGTGGTAACACCCGCGGCGGCCGCACAGATACGCAGTATTTT.

This clone has just one count. The rearrangement joins TRBV24-1 to TRBJ2-5; D not certain. V was pared by 10 bases and J by 5 bases, with 10 bases between. The germline gives CDR1 KGHDR, CDR2 SFDVKD. This CDR3 has 11 residues. The CDR3 protein is CATLKMETQYF. DNA of the CDR3: TGTGCCACGCTAAAAATGGAGACCCAGTACTTC.

This clone was counted once. J is TRBJ2-7 and V is TRBV7-9; D possibly corresponds to TRBD2 (6 bases). V lost 3 bases and J lost 7, with 16 bases in between. Germline values: CDR1 SEHNR, CDR2 FQNEAQ (reference sequence). The CDR3 totals 14 residues. The CDR3 region has the DNA TGTGCCAGCAGCTTGGGACTTACTCTGGGGGAGCAGTACTTC. Translation: CASSLGLTLGEQYF.

DNA for the CDR3: TGTGCCATCAGTGCGGTCATCACAGATACGCAGTATTTT. Its protein product is CAISAVITDTQYF. The chain employs TRBV10-3 and TRBJ2-3; no clear D gene. This CDR3 comprises 13 residues. V lost 4 bases and J lost 2, with 7 bases in between. In germline, CDR1 is ENHRY, CDR2 SYGVKD.

This chain uses TRBV6-5 with TRBJ1-6; D is unresolved. Germline V CDR1 and CDR2: MNHEY, SVGAGI. Trimming removed 7 bases from V and 7 bases from J, with 11 bases in between. The CDR3 is made up of 13 amino acids. The CDR3 spells CASTPLLNSPLHF. The CDR3 DNA follows: TGTGCCAGCACCCCCCTGTTGAATTCACCCCTCCACTTT.

V usage is TRBV2 and J usage is TRBJ1-1; D is uncertain. The CDR3 consists of 13 residues. Germline V lookup: CDR1 SNHLY, CDR2 FYNNEI. Deletions cut 6 bases from V and 1 base from J, with 9 bases between. The CDR3 here is CASRTSKNTEAFF. In nucleotides, the CDR3 is TGTGCCAGCAGGACAAGTAAGAACACTGAAGCTTTCTTT.

This rearrangement joins TRBV19 to TRBJ2-7, with a weak D call TRBD2 (5 bases). The V and J ends lost 3 bases and 0 bases respectively, with 12 bases between them. Looked up from germline, CDR1 is LNHDA and CDR2 is SQIVND (reference sequence). The CDR3 consists of 15 residues. Written as DNA, the CDR3 is TGTGCCAGTAGTATCAGTCTAGCTAGCTCCTACGAGCAGTACTTC. Residues: CASSISLASSYEQYF.

This CDR3 is CSVEGWGGNEQFF. In DNA, the CDR3 is TGCAGCGTTGAAGGGTGGGGGGGCAATGAGCAGTTCTTC. The chain links TRBV29-1 to TRBJ2-1; 7 bases agree with TRBD2. CDR1 is SQVTM and CDR2 is ANQGSEA in the germline V gene. The V segment lost 1 base and the J segment 6 bases; nucleotides outside the gene matches: 3. This CDR3 region has 13 residues.

This clone has just a few counts. The CDR3: CASSLAVSSYNEQFF. CDR3 in DNA: TGTGCCAGCAGCTTAGCGGTGAGCTCCTACAATGAGCAGTTCTTC. The V gene is TRBV7-8, the J gene TRBJ2-1, with D unresolved. V lost 0 bases and J lost 0, with 6 bases in between. The CDR3 spans 15 residues. CDR1 SGHVS and CDR2 FQNEAQ come from the germline V gene.

V gene TRBV10-1 combines with J gene TRBJ2-3; 10 bases align to TRBD2. Germline V lookup: CDR1 WNHNN, CDR2 SYGVQD (reference sequence). The junction had 10 bases not matched to a gene; V was cut back by 7 bases and J by 3 bases. The CDR3 runs to 16 residues. Written as DNA, the CDR3 is TGCGCCAGCAACGTAACTAGCGGGAATCGGACAGATACGCAGTATTTT. Amino acid sequence: CASNVTSGNRTDTQYF.

The chain has TRBV27 and TRBJ2-7, with 8 bases lining up with TRBD1. Germline loops: CDR1 MNHEY, CDR2 SMNVEV (reference sequence). V gave up 5 bases and J gave up 1 base; unmatched junction bases: 10. This CDR3 region has 16 residues. The DNA of the CDR3 is TGTGCCAGCAGTCGCCAATGGGACAGGACTTCCTACGAGCAGTACTTC. Translating gives CASSRQWDRTSYEQYF.

The chain's CDR3 is CASSGGLASSKDTDTQYF. CDR3 DNA: TGTGCCAGCAGCGGAGGACTAGCCTCGAGCAAAGACACAGATACGCAGTATTTT. The chain employs TRBV7-3 and TRBJ2-3, with TRBD2 identical over 8 bases. V lost 5 bases to trimming and J lost 2 bases; unmatched junction nucleotides: 15. This CDR3 has 18 amino acids. Per germline, CDR1 SGHTA and CDR2 FQGTGA. The full variable domain, in which reference TRBV7-3 and TRBJ2-3 provide the parts outside the CDR3, is GAGVSQTPSNKVTEKGKYVELRCDPISGHTALYWYRQSLGQGPEFLIYFQGTGAADDSGLPNDRFFAVRPEGSVSTLKIQRTERGDSAVYLCASSGGLASSKDTDTQYFGPGTRLTVL.

The CDR3 sequence is CASSPETNGTEAFF. In nucleotides, the CDR3 is TGTGCCAGCTCACCAGAAACCAACGGCACTGAAGCTTTCTTT. This chain uses TRBV18 with TRBJ1-1; D ambiguous. V dropped 2 bases and J dropped 4 bases, with 11 bases sitting between them. This CDR3 is 14 amino acids long. Looked up from germline, CDR1 is KGHSH and CDR2 is LQKENI.

This CDR3 is CAVPLPVAGGYTF. The CDR3 DNA reads as TGTGCCGTCCCCCTCCCCGTCGCGGGGGGCTACACCTTC. The V gene is TRBV19, the J gene TRBJ1-2, with no clear D. The ends were cut back, 11 bases at V and 8 bases at J, with 21 bases in the middle. The CDR3 totals 13 residues. Germline loops: CDR1 LNHDA, CDR2 SQIVND (reference sequence).

The chain carries TRBV2 and TRBJ1-5; the match to TRBD1 covers 10 bases. From germline, CDR1 is SNHLY and CDR2 FYNNEI. V shed 5 bases, J shed 3 bases, and the junction held 4 bases outside the gene matches. CDR3 length equals 15 residues. The CDR3 bases are TGTGCCAGCAGTTGGGACAGGGGAAACAATCAGCCCCAGCATTTT. Amino acid sequence: CASSWDRGNNQPQHF.

The chain couples TRBV6-5 to TRBJ2-7, with TRBD1 matching over 7 bases. This CDR3 is 15 amino acids long. CDR1 MNHEY and CDR2 SVGAGI come from the germline V gene. The junction had 9 bases not matched to a gene; V was cut back by 4 bases and J by 3 bases. The CDR3: CASSSAGTAVYEQYF. The CDR3 DNA follows: TGTGCCAGCAGTTCCGCCGGGACAGCGGTCTACGAGCAGTACTTC.